The clone carrying this TCR beta chain was counted a single time. Its specificity is unknown. Trimming left V 7 bases short and J 1 base short, with 7 bases between. Germline lookup yields CDR1 MNHEY and CDR2 SMNVEV (reference sequence). The CDR3 totals 13 residues. The repertoire was sequenced with immunoSEQ multiplex PCR; TCRdb's copy has only in-frame clones and lacks some. This sample has fewer than 45,000 clones; more than 70% occur once, and the top ten carry 13%. This entry is derived from a study of OX40 agonist ivuxolimab in advanced cancers. The wider study: Recorded diagnoses for dose-escalation patients were hepatocellular carcinoma, melanoma, renal cell or head and neck cancer. Three partial responders included one hepatocellular carcinoma patient and two cutaneous melanoma patients. Study-wide results and limits: Expanded clones were, on average, more numerous in CD8+ T cells than in CD4+.

Systemic immunosuppression or a history of autoimmune disease excluded patients. The chain joins TRBV27 to TRBJ2-2; D is unresolved. The specimen was CD4+ or CD8+ T cells sorted from blood, collected in a trial of the OX40 agonist ivuxolimab. The origin of this receptor is an adult with an advanced solid tumor such as melanoma, head and neck, liver or kidney cancer. The CDR3 sequence: CASISQNTGELFF. The CDR3 DNA reads TGTGCCAGCATAAGTCAGAACACCGGGGAGCTGTTTTTT.